A selection of T cell receptor beta chains follows, all from one sample in a study of T cells in Graves' hyperthyroidism and ophthalmopathy. TCRdb fed the multiplex PCR reads into MiXCR, producing one record per CDR3 protein. The repertoire holds under 450,000 distinct CDR3 sequences, with around a sixth as singletons. Material: blood. These receptor sequences come from a woman aged 18-29 years with Graves' hyperthyroidism. The CDR3 runs from the conserved cysteine through the conserved F or W. D genes are given only for firm matches. Only part of the rows carry a size: once, few, many, or a class if the clone is expanded.

many	TRBD2	14	TRBV10-3	TRBJ2-7	CAISGTSGTYEQYF	TGTGCCATCAGTGGGACTAGCGGGACCTACGAGCAGTACTTC
many	-	15	TRBV11-2	TRBJ1-1	CASSSPSGMNTEAFF	TGTGCCAGCAGCTCCCCGTCAGGTATGAACACTGAAGCTTTCTTT
few	-	13	TRBV12-3/TRBV12-4	TRBJ2-2	CAIQTRAAGELFF	TGTGCCATCCAAACGAGGGCCGCCGGGGAGCTGTTTTTT
few	TRBD1	14	TRBV5-1	TRBJ1-2	CASSPYTGGYGYTF	TGCGCCAGCAGCCCTTACACAGGGGGATATGGCTACACCTTC
many	-	13	TRBV2	TRBJ1-6	CASTGRPNSPLHF	TGTGCCAGCACGGGCCGCCCTAATTCACCCCTCCACTTT
once	-	14	TRBV14	TRBJ1-1	CASSQGLRNTEAFF	TGTGCCAGCAGCCAAGGACTAAGAAACACTGAAGCTTTCTTT
-	TRBD2	18	TRBV9	TRBJ2-5	CASSVGTGTSRLQETQYF	TGTGCCAGCAGCGTCGGGACCGGGACTAGCCGACTCCAAGAGACCCAGTACTTC
-	TRBD1	14	TRBV9	TRBJ1-4	CASSAQGSNEKLFF	TGTGCCAGCAGCGCACAGGGGTCCAATGAAAAACTGTTTTTT
-	TRBD1	15	TRBV12-3/TRBV12-4	TRBJ1-2	CASSLHGTGGGGSTF	TGTGCCAGCAGTCTACACGGGACAGGGGGCGGCGGGTCCACCTTC
many	-	12	TRBV7-2	TRBJ2-3	CASRSLEDTQYF	TGTGCCAGCAGGTCACTAGAGGATACGCAGTATTTT
many	-	14	TRBV7-2	TRBJ1-5	CASRSDRSNQPQHF	TGTGCCAGCAGGTCGGACAGAAGCAATCAGCCCCAGCATTTT
many	-	12	TRBV6-2/TRBV6-3	TRBJ2-3	CASSSSADTQYF	TGTGCCAGCAGCAGTTCGGCAGATACGCAGTATTTT
many	-	14	TRBV20-1	TRBJ2-5	CSAPEGGTGVAQYF	TGCAGTGCTCCTGAGGGCGGGACCGGTGTAGCCCAGTACTTC
many	-	14	TRBV28	TRBJ2-7	CASSLPGESEEQYF	TGTGCCAGCAGTTTACCGGGAGAGTCGGAAGAGCAGTACTTC
many	-	14	TRBV7-9	TRBJ2-7	CASSLTTGLDEQYF	TGTGCCAGCAGCTTAACAACAGGTCTCGACGAGCAGTACTTC
-	-	14	TRBV19	TRBJ1-1	CASRTNINTPEAFF	TGTGCCAGTAGAACTAATATTAACACACCTGAAGCTTTCTTT
-	-	14	TRBV13	TRBJ1-1	CASSPVSGGTEAFF	TGTGCCAGCAGCCCGGTTTCCGGGGGGACTGAAGCTTTCTTT
few	-	14	TRBV9	TRBJ2-3	CASSDPSGVDTQYF	TGTGCCAGCAGCGATCCCTCAGGGGTAGATACGCAGTATTTT
many	-	15	TRBV27	TRBJ1-2	CASSLFPAGAYGYTF	TGTGCCAGCAGTTTATTCCCGGCAGGGGCCTATGGCTACACCTTC
many	-	11	TRBV2	TRBJ2-1	CASSVEYEQFF	TGTGCCAGCAGTGTGGAGTATGAGCAGTTCTTC
many	TRBD1	13	TRBV12-3/TRBV12-4	TRBJ1-1	CASSGQGAVEAFF	TGTGCCAGCAGCGGACAGGGGGCCGTTGAAGCTTTCTTT
-	-	16	TRBV7-6	TRBJ2-7	CASSSITGGGFYEQYF	TGTGCCAGCAGCTCAATTACAGGAGGGGGATTCTACGAGCAGTACTTC
-	-	16	TRBV20-1	TRBJ1-6	CSASHPGRKYNSPLHF	TGCAGTGCCTCCCACCCGGGACGCAAATATAATTCACCCCTCCACTTT
few	TRBD2	14	TRBV20-1	TRBJ2-1	CSATPGTRTNEQFF	TGCAGTGCTACGCCGGGGACTAGGACAAATGAGCAGTTCTTC
many	-	15	TRBV4-2	TRBJ2-5	CASSQGRDGRETQYF	TGTGCCAGCAGCCAGGGAAGGGATGGTCGTGAGACCCAGTACTTC
-	TRBD1	17	TRBV24-1	TRBJ1-5	CATSDTRTGGGNQPQHF	TGTGCCACCAGTGATACTAGGACAGGGGGCGGCAATCAGCCCCAGCATTTT
-	-	16	TRBV9	TRBJ2-1	CASSAPIATPTIEQFF	TGTGCCAGCAGCGCCCCAATAGCGACACCTACAATTGAGCAGTTCTTC
-	TRBD2	15	TRBV29-1	TRBJ2-1	CSVSTSASSYNEQFF	TGCAGCGTTTCCACTAGCGCCAGCTCCTACAATGAGCAGTTCTTC
few	TRBD1	17	TRBV27	TRBJ2-5	CASSFYQGTGYQETQYF	TGTGCCAGCAGTTTTTACCAGGGGACAGGATACCAAGAGACCCAGTACTTC
few	-	11	TRBV29-1	TRBJ2-7	CSAEQGYEQYF	TGCAGCGCCGAACAGGGCTACGAGCAGTACTTC
few	TRBD2	15	TRBV12-3/TRBV12-4	TRBJ2-1	CASSLRSGGDTEQFF	TGTGCCAGCAGTTTACGTAGCGGGGGGGATACGGAGCAGTTCTTC
-	-	19	TRBV15	TRBJ1-3	CATSRGPFRTSLSGNTIYF	TGTGCCACCAGCAGAGGACCGTTTAGGACTTCGTTGTCTGGAAACACCATATATTTT
many	-	15	TRBV11-3	TRBJ2-5	CASSLDGTPKETQYF	TGTGCCAGCAGCTTAGATGGGACACCTAAAGAGACCCAGTACTTC
-	TRBD1	15	TRBV27	TRBJ1-5	CASSPTGVGHQPQHF	TGTGCCAGCAGCCCGACAGGGGTAGGGCATCAGCCCCAGCATTTT
many	TRBD1	14	TRBV12-3/TRBV12-4	TRBJ1-6	CASTYGQEGSPLHF	TGTGCCAGCACCTATGGACAGGAGGGTTCACCCCTCCACTTT
many	TRBD1	15	TRBV2	TRBJ2-7	CASSHPGTGVYEQYF	TGTGCCAGCAGTCACCCCGGGACAGGGGTTTACGAGCAGTACTTC
many	-	11	TRBV29-1	TRBJ2-3	CSASIMDTQYF	TGCAGCGCCTCAATTATGGATACGCAGTATTTT
many	TRBD1	15	TRBV20-1	TRBJ2-3	CSASRDRVSTDTQYF	TGCAGTGCTAGTCGGGACAGGGTTAGCACAGATACGCAGTATTTT
many	-	14	TRBV15	TRBJ2-7	CATSREKISYEQYF	TGTGCCACCAGCAGAGAGAAGATCAGTTACGAGCAGTACTTC
few	TRBD2	16	TRBV5-5	TRBJ2-2	CASSFGLAANTGELFF	TGTGCCAGCAGTTTTGGACTAGCGGCGAACACCGGGGAGCTGTTTTTT
-	TRBD1	14	TRBV20-1	TRBJ1-1	CSAIVAIGQGRAFF	TGCAGTGCTATCGTAGCGATAGGACAGGGAAGAGCTTTCTTT
-	-	13	TRBV7-9	TRBJ2-5	CASSPTLLETQYF	TGTGCCAGCAGCCCCACCCTTTTAGAGACCCAGTACTTC
many	-	11	TRBV2	TRBJ2-1	CASALHNEQFF	TGTGCCAGCGCTCTCCACAATGAGCAGTTCTTC
many	-	16	TRBV7-2	TRBJ2-3	CASSRGHRGGADTQYF	TGTGCCAGCAGCCGGGGACATAGGGGGGGCGCAGATACGCAGTATTTT
many	-	14	TRBV3-1	TRBJ2-7	CASSPSGPSYEQYF	TGTGCCAGCAGCCCATCAGGCCCCTCCTACGAGCAGTACTTC
-	-	13	TRBV5-1	TRBJ2-5	CASSSQGQETQYF	TGCGCCAGCAGCTCACAGGGTCAAGAGACCCAGTACTTC
few	TRBD1	19	TRBV4-1	TRBJ2-7	CASSPTDRGGSLLPHEQYF	TGCGCCAGCAGCCCGACGGACAGGGGAGGGTCACTCCTGCCTCACGAGCAGTACTTC
few	-	17	TRBV6-1	TRBJ2-1	CASSSSGQGGIYNEQFF	TGTGCCAGCAGTTCCAGTGGGCAGGGGGGAATATACAATGAGCAGTTCTTC
-	TRBD1	14	TRBV5-1	TRBJ2-1	CASSMGQSYNEQFF	TGCGCCAGCAGCATGGGACAGTCCTACAATGAGCAGTTCTTC
-	TRBD1	15	TRBV5-6	TRBJ2-3	CASSLVTGLVDTQYF	TGTGCCAGCAGCTTAGTGACAGGGTTGGTAGATACGCAGTATTTT
-	-	17	TRBV2	TRBJ2-2	CASSFNGGPTNTGELFF	TGTGCCAGCAGCTTCAACGGGGGGCCTACGAACACCGGGGAGCTGTTTTTT
many	TRBD2	13	TRBV6-1	TRBJ2-5	CATQVGGTETQYF	TGTGCCACCCAAGTGGGAGGGACTGAGACCCAGTACTTC
few	-	11	TRBV7-9	TRBJ2-1	CASSHGDEQFF	TGTGCCAGCAGCCACGGGGATGAGCAGTTCTTC
many	TRBD1	15	TRBV12-3/TRBV12-4	TRBJ1-2	CASSLGTSTGYGYTF	TGTGCCAGCAGCTTAGGTACATCGACAGGGTATGGCTACACCTTC